Listed below are T cell receptor beta chains from one sample, sequenced in a study of blood T cell repertoires in COVID-19. Clones were sequenced by immunoSEQ multiplex PCR, and TCRdb holds only the in-frame ones, with some missing. The table has 200,000 to 250,000 clones, roughly 75% seen once. Sequenced input: peripheral blood. The receptors originated from a woman in her 70s with acute or convalescent COVID-19. CDR3s include the opening cysteine and the closing phenylalanine or tryptophan. D genes are given only for firm matches. For some rows the clone size is stated as once, few or many, or as a class when expanded; others skip it.

>TRBV5-4|-|TRBD2|TRBJ2-3
TGTGCCAGCAGCCCAAGGCTAGCGGGAATTAGCACAGATACGCAGTATTTT
CASSPRLAGISTDTQYF
>TRBV29-1|-|-|TRBJ2-1
TGCAGCGTTCGCTCCGGGACTGGGAATGAGCAGTTCTTC
CSVRSGTGNEQFF
>TRBV3-1/TRBV3-2|-|TRBD1|TRBJ2-5
TGTGCCAGCAGCCAGAGGGGAACAGGGGACGGAGAGACCCAGTACTTC
CASSQRGTGDGETQYF
>TRBV14|-|-|TRBJ1-5
TGTGCCAGCAGCCAAGATGGGGGGTTGGAGCCCCAGCATTTT
CASSQDGGLEPQHF
>TRBV18|-|-|TRBJ2-7
TGTGCCAGCTCCTCCCAGGGGTCCGAGCAGTACTTC
CASSSQGSEQYF
>TRBV3-1/TRBV3-2|-|-|TRBJ2-5
TGTGCCAGCAGCCAACAGTCACAAGAGACCCAGTACTTC
CASSQQSQETQYF
>TRBV7-2|-|-|TRBJ2-5
TGTGCCAGCAGCTTTACCCCTACTCAAGAGACCCAGTACTTC
CASSFTPTQETQYF
>TRBV2|once|-|TRBJ1-3
TGTGCCAGCAGTGAAACAGTTTCTAGAAACACCATATATTTT
CASSETVSRNTIYF
>TRBV2|-|TRBD1|TRBJ2-7
TGTGCCAGCAACACAGGGGTTGACTACGAGCAGTACTTC
CASNTGVDYEQYF
>TRBV10-3|-|-|TRBJ2-1
TGTGCCATCAGTGAGACATACACAGACAATGAGCAGTTCTTC
CAISETYTDNEQFF
>TRBV4-1|-|TRBD2|TRBJ2-1
TGCGCCAGCAGCACTCGGGACTACAACCCGGTCAATGAGCAGTTCTTC
CASSTRDYNPVNEQFF
>TRBV29-1|few|-|TRBJ2-3
TGCAGCGTTGACCACCTAACAGGGTCTGGGGATACGCAGTATTTT
CSVDHLTGSGDTQYF
>TRBV27|-|-|TRBJ2-7
TGTGCCAGCAAGGGTGGAGGTTACGAGCAGTACTTC
CASKGGGYEQYF
>TRBV7-6|-|-|TRBJ2-1
TGTGCCAGCAGCTTCACTAGCTCCCCCTACAATGAGCAGTTCTTC
CASSFTSSPYNEQFF
>TRBV29-1|-|TRBD1|TRBJ1-1
TGCAGCGTTGCTCGAGACAGGGAGGACACTGAAGCTTTCTTT
CSVARDREDTEAFF
>TRBV28|-|TRBD1|TRBJ1-1
TGTGCCAGCAGTTTGGCAGGACAGGAGGGGACTGAAGCTTTCTTT
CASSLAGQEGTEAFF
>TRBV2|once|TRBD1|TRBJ2-6
TGTGCCAGCAGTGTGACAGGGTCCCGCGGTGTAAGGGCCAACGTCCTGACTTTC
CASSVTGSRGVRANVLTF
>TRBV11-2|-|TRBD1|TRBJ2-7
TGTGCCAGCAGCACGTTAGGGGGCGCCGCCTACGAGCAGTACTTC
CASSTLGGAAYEQYF
>TRBV3-1/TRBV3-2|-|-|TRBJ1-1
TGTGCCAGCAGCCAAGAAATCGGGTACACTGAAGCTTTCTTT
CASSQEIGYTEAFF
>TRBV5-4|-|TRBD2|TRBJ2-3
TGTGCCAGCAGGCCGCCGGGACTAGCGGGAGGCACAGATACGCAGTATTTT
CASRPPGLAGGTDTQYF
>TRBV3-1/TRBV3-2|-|TRBD2|TRBJ2-7
TGTGCCAGCAGCCGTCTAGCGGGAGCTATCTCCTACGAGCAGTACTTC
CASSRLAGAISYEQYF
>TRBV7-3|-|-|TRBJ1-1
TGTGCCAGCAGCTTAATCGCGGGGGGGCTCACTGAAGCTTTCTTT
CASSLIAGGLTEAFF
>TRBV28|-|-|TRBJ1-2
TGTGCCAGCAGTCCCTATCAGGGAAAGGGCGGCTACACCTTC
CASSPYQGKGGYTF
>TRBV24-1|-|TRBD2|TRBJ2-5
TGTGCCACCAGTGACCATAGCGGGAGAGAAGAGACCCAGTACTTC
CATSDHSGREETQYF
>TRBV5-4|-|-|TRBJ2-2
TGTGCCAGCAGCTCACCAGGGGTGGCTACCGGGGAGCTGTTTTTT
CASSSPGVATGELFF
>TRBV28|once|-|TRBJ2-2
TGTGCCAGCAGTTTGCCCCCGGCGAACACCGGGGAGCTGTTTTTT
CASSLPPANTGELFF
>TRBV6-1|-|-|TRBJ1-5
TGTGCCAGCAGTGAAGGTTCAGGGAAGGGCAATCAGCCCCAGCATTTT
CASSEGSGKGNQPQHF
>TRBV5-1|-|TRBD1|TRBJ1-1
TGCGCCAGCAGCTGTGAAGAACAGGGGTGTAGAGCTTTCTTT
CASSCEEQGCRAFF
>TRBV2|-|-|TRBJ2-7
TGTGCCACCCGGACAGAGCACTACGAGCAGTACTTC
CATRTEHYEQYF
>TRBV28|-|-|TRBJ2-3
TGTGCCAGCAGTTTAAACGGAGATACGCAGTATTTT
CASSLNGDTQYF
>TRBV6-5|-|-|TRBJ1-1
TGTGCCAGCTGTCCCAGGGGCAGGAACACTGAAGCTTTCTTT
CASCPRGRNTEAFF
>TRBV3-1/TRBV3-2|few|TRBD1|TRBJ1-2
TGTGCCAGCAGCCAAGCGGGTCTCACAGGGGGGTATGGCTACACCTTC
CASSQAGLTGGYGYTF
>TRBV15|-|-|TRBJ2-7
TGTGCCACTGGTAACAGGGTCTCCTACGAGCAGTACTTC
CATGNRVSYEQYF
>TRBV6-2/TRBV6-3|few|-|TRBJ2-5
TGTGCCAGCAGTTCCCTAGAATTACGGACAGTTCAAGAGACCCAGTACTTC
CASSSLELRTVQETQYF
>TRBV28|-|TRBD1|TRBJ2-2
TGTGCCAGCAGTTCCCAGACAGGGGGCCGTAACACCGGGGAGCTGTTTTTT
CASSSQTGGRNTGELFF
>TRBV4-1|-|TRBD2|TRBJ2-5
TGCGCCAGCAGCCAAGATACCGGACTAGCGGATTTGTACCAAGAGACCCAGTACTTC
CASSQDTGLADLYQETQYF